The present entry profiles one T cell receptor (beta chain) with its context. Its antigen is currently unknown. The data derive from a study of vaccination and CD4 T cells after COVID-19. The assay that was used to sequence DNA from cultured CD4+ T cells was the Oncomine TCR Beta short-read assay. TCRdb itself ran the PCR reads through MiXCR, one entry per CDR3 protein. The table lists about 8,000 distinct CDR3 sequences, about 50% of them singletons. The treatment was: approximately nine-day PBMC culture with coronavirus spike peptide pools or control peptides (ViraFEST assay). Between the trimmed V and J ends, which lost 6 bases and 1 base, there was a span of 13 bases. The CDR3 consists of 14 residues. The germline V gene encodes CDR1 MNHEY and CDR2 SVGEGT. Study-level results: A median of approximately 90% of reactive clones, in convalescent patients, became evident only post-vaccination.

The sequencing sample was made of CD4+ T cells from blood, cultured in vitro. This sequence was found in a human donor who had recovered from COVID-19. The V call is TRBV6-2 or TRBV6-3, the J call TRBJ2-7; D could derive from TRBD1 or TRBD2 (5 bases each). The CDR3 loop reads CASRYRDQSYEQYF. The CDR3 DNA reads TGTGCCAGCAGATACCGGGACCAGTCCTACGAGCAGTACTTC.